This TCR beta chain stems from a study of radiation and T cells in renal cell carcinoma. General study points: In blood, top tumor clones expanded by 2 weeks, shrinking by 4. No pretreatment tumor biopsies were available for baseline clonotypes.

A remark on this clone: Its specificity is unknown.

The germline CDR1 and CDR2 sequences are LGHNA and YNFKEQ. V gave up 1 base and J gave up 1 base, with 7 bases separating them. The CDR3 spans 14 residues. Time point noted: blood 2 weeks post-SBRT. Treatment described: 15 Gy SBRT to primary tumor, nephrectomy 4 weeks later. Repertoires were generated with immunoSEQ multiplex PCR, while TCRdb's copy carries only in-frame clones and drops some. Among just over 150,000 clones, around 90% were seen once, and the ten largest hold 13%. V and J are TRBV4-2 and TRBJ2-5; possibly TRBD1 for D (6 bases). The starting material was blood, obtained from a patient whose treatment included radiotherapy and nephrectomy. The receptor comes from a woman aged 50 to 65 with renal cell carcinoma. CDR3 in amino acids: CASSQADSQETQYF. CDR3 DNA sequence: TGTGCCAGCAGCCAAGCGGACAGCCAAGAGACCCAGTACTTC.